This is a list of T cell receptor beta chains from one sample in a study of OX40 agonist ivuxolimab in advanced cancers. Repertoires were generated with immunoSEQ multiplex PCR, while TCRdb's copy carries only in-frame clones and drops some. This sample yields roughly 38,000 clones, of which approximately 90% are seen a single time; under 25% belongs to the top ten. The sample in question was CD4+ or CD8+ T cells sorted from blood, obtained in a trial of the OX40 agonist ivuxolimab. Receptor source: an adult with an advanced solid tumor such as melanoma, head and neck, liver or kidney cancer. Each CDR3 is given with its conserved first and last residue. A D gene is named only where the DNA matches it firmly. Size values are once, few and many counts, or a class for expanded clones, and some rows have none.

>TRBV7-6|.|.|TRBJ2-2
TGTGCCAGCAGCCGAGGGAACGGGGAGCTGTTTTTT
CASSRGNGELFF
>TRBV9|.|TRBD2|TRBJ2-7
TGTGCCAGCAGCCCCCAGAGCGGGAGCTACGAGCAGTACTTC
CASSPQSGSYEQYF
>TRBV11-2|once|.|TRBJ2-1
TGTGCCAGCAGCTTAGCAGGAGGGGGCCTCTACAATGAGCAGTTCTTC
CASSLAGGGLYNEQFF
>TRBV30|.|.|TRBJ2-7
TGTGCCTGGGATAGCGGAGGGAGCTCCTACGAGCAGTACTTC
CAWDSGGSSYEQYF
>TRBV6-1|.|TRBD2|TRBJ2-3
TGTGCCAGCAGTGAAGAGGCGCGGCTAGCGGGACGATATACGCAGTATTTT
CASSEEARLAGRYTQYF
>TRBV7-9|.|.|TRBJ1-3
TGTGCCAGCAGCTTACCCGGCCCTGGAAACACCATATATTTT
CASSLPGPGNTIYF
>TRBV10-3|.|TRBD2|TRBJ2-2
TGTGCCGCCGTAGCGGGAGGGCCGAGCGGGGAGCTGTTTTTT
CAAVAGGPSGELFF
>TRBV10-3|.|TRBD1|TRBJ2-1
TGTGCCATCAGTGAGTCGGCAGGGGGCAATTTCCCGTTCTTC
CAISESAGGNFPFF
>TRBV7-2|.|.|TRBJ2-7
TGTGCCAGCAGCTTAGGAGGGGAGGACGAGCAGTACTTC
CASSLGGEDEQYF
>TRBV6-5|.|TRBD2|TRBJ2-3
TGTGCCAGCAGTTACGTTGCGGGAGGGGCCACAGATACGCAGTATTTT
CASSYVAGGATDTQYF
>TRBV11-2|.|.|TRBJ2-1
TGTGCCAGCAGCTTTCAGCGCAATGAGCAGTTCTTC
CASSFQRNEQFF
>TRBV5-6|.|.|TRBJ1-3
TGTGCCAGCAGCGAGGGGTTAAACACCATATATTTT
CASSEGLNTIYF
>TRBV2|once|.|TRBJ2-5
TGTGCCAGCAGTGAACTGACAGCCACTCAAGAGACCCAGTACTTC
CASSELTATQETQYF
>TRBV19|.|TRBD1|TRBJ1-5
TGTGCCAGTAAGCTGGACAGGGCCGATCAGCCCCAGCATTTT
CASKLDRADQPQHF
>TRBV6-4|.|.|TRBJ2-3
TGTGCCAGCAGTGAAAAAAGGGGGCGGGAGGTCACAGATACGCAGTATTTT
CASSEKRGREVTDTQYF
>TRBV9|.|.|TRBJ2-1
TGTGCCAGCAGCGTAGACGGTAGCGGATACAATGAGCAGTTCTTC
CASSVDGSGYNEQFF
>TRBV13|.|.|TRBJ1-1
TGTGCCAGCAGCTTAGGACAGCTTAACACTGAAGCTTTCTTT
CASSLGQLNTEAFF
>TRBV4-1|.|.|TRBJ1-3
TGCGCCAGCAGCCAGCTTTTGACAGGAAACACCATATATTTT
CASSQLLTGNTIYF
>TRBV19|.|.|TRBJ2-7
TGTGCCAGTAGCCGCCCAGGGTACGAGCAGTACTTC
CASSRPGYEQYF
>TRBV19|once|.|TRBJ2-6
TGTGCCAGTAGTATATGGGACTCTGGGGCCAACGTCCTGACTTTC
CASSIWDSGANVLTF
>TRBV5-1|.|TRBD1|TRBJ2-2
TGCGCCAGCAGCTTGGTCGGAGGAGGAACTCAGACAGGGGAGGCCGGGGAGCTGTTTTTT
CASSLVGGGTQTGEAGELFF
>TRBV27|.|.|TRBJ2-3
TGTGCCAGCAGTTTATATATGGGTCAAAGCACAGATACGCAGTATTTT
CASSLYMGQSTDTQYF
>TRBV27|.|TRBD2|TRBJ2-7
TGTGCCAGCATGGGGGGGGTGCTGAGGGAGCAGTACTTC
CASMGGVLREQYF
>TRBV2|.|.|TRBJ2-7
TGTGCCAGCAGTGAAGCGCTTCTAGGGAACCCCTACGAGCAGTACTTC
CASSEALLGNPYEQYF
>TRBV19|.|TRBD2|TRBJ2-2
TGTGCCAGTAAATTCCGGGAGGTATCGAACACCGGGGAGCTGTTTTTT
CASKFREVSNTGELFF
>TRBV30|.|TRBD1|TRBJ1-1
TGTGCCTGGAGTGTACAGGGGTTGGACACTGAAGCTTTCTTT
CAWSVQGLDTEAFF
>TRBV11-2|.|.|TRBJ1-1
TGTGCCAGCAGCTTTGGAGGTACGAACACTGAAGCTTTCTTT
CASSFGGTNTEAFF
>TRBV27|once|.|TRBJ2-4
TGTGCCAGCAGTTTAGGGGACCCCATCAAAAACATTCAGTACTTC
CASSLGDPIKNIQYF
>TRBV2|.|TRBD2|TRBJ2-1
TGTGCCAGCAGAGGGGGACTAGGATTGCACAATGAGCAGTTCTTC
CASRGGLGLHNEQFF
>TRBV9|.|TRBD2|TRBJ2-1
TGTGCCAGCAGCGTAGCCTCCAGCGGGATGTACAATGAGCAGTTCTTC
CASSVASSGMYNEQFF